Listed below are T cell receptor beta chains from one sample, sequenced in a study of blood T cell repertoires in COVID-19. Sequenced by immunoSEQ multiplex PCR; TCRdb stores in-frame clones only, minus some. The table includes some 76,000 clones, roughly 89% detected once. Source material: peripheral blood. The receptor set was obtained from a man aged 55 to 69 with acute or convalescent COVID-19. Each CDR3 is given with its conserved first and last residue. The D gene is left open where the match is weak. Size values are once, few and many counts, or a class for expanded clones, and some rows have none.

CDR3: CASSLDLIAQGGGTQYF
DNA: TGTGCCAGCAGCTTAGACCTCATCGCGCAGGGAGGGGGTACGCAGTATTTT
D: -
V: TRBV11-3
J: TRBJ2-3
size: -

CDR3: CASSESWNTIYF
DNA: TGTGCCAGCAGTGAAAGCTGGAACACCATATATTTT
D: -
V: TRBV2
J: TRBJ1-3
size: -

CDR3: CASSLRDLSGANVLTF
DNA: TGTGCCAGCAGCTTACGGGACTTATCTGGGGCCAACGTCCTGACTTTC
D: -
V: TRBV11-2
J: TRBJ2-6
size: -

CDR3: CASGAFYEQYF
DNA: TGTGCCAGCGGAGCTTTTTACGAGCAGTACTTC
D: -
V: TRBV7-8
J: TRBJ2-7
size: -

CDR3: CASSPLTGNNYGYTF
DNA: TGTGCCAGCTCACCACTGACAGGGAATAACTATGGCTACACCTTC
D: TRBD1
V: TRBV18
J: TRBJ1-2
size: -

CDR3: CASSSTPNYGYTF
DNA: TGTGCCAGCAGTTCGACACCGAACTATGGCTACACCTTC
D: -
V: TRBV27
J: TRBJ1-2
size: -

CDR3: CATGGGNEKLFF
DNA: TGTGCCACTGGCGGGGGGAATGAAAAACTGTTTTTT
D: -
V: TRBV6-5
J: TRBJ1-4
size: -

CDR3: CASRAGGGAGETQYF
DNA: TGCGCCAGCAGGGCAGGCGGGGGGGCAGGAGAGACCCAGTACTTC
D: TRBD2
V: TRBV5-1
J: TRBJ2-5
size: -

CDR3: CASSWTSGIPGELFF
DNA: TGTGCCAGCAGTTGGACTAGCGGGATCCCCGGGGAGCTGTTTTTT
D: TRBD2
V: TRBV28
J: TRBJ2-2
size: once

CDR3: CASSLSRGAGANVLTF
DNA: TGTGCCAGCAGCTTATCCAGGGGGGCTGGGGCCAACGTCCTGACTTTC
D: -
V: TRBV7-3
J: TRBJ2-6
size: -

CDR3: CASSLGRGLYEQYF
DNA: TGTGCCAGCAGCTTAGGCAGGGGGCTGTACGAGCAGTACTTC
D: TRBD1
V: TRBV13
J: TRBJ2-7
size: -

CDR3: CASSGTGTPNTEAFF
DNA: TGTGCCAGCAGTGGAACAGGAACTCCGAACACTGAAGCTTTCTTT
D: -
V: TRBV27
J: TRBJ1-1
size: -

CDR3: CASSGPAGVGANVLTF
DNA: TGTGCCAGTAGCGGACCGGCAGGGGTCGGGGCCAACGTCCTGACTTTC
D: -
V: TRBV19
J: TRBJ2-6
size: once

CDR3: CATSRDRWNTEAFF
DNA: TGTGCCACCAGCAGAGATCGGTGGAACACTGAAGCTTTCTTT
D: -
V: TRBV15
J: TRBJ1-1
size: -

CDR3: CASSHYQPNQPQHF
DNA: TGTGCCAGTAGTCACTACCAACCGAATCAGCCCCAGCATTTT
D: -
V: TRBV19
J: TRBJ1-5
size: -

CDR3: CASSPRLQDSTDTQYF
DNA: TGTGCCAGCAGCCCCCGGCTACAGGACAGCACAGATACGCAGTATTTT
D: -
V: TRBV7-7
J: TRBJ2-3
size: once

CDR3: CASLGLRENTDTQYF
DNA: TGTGCCAGCCTCGGACTCCGGGAAAACACAGATACGCAGTATTTT
D: -
V: TRBV27
J: TRBJ2-3
size: -

CDR3: CAISEGLEGDEQYF
DNA: TGTGCCATCAGTGAGGGGCTGGAAGGGGACGAGCAGTACTTC
D: -
V: TRBV10-3
J: TRBJ2-7
size: -

CDR3: CASSPAGGGETQYF
DNA: TGTGCCAGCTCGCCGGCCGGCGGGGGAGAGACCCAGTACTTC
D: TRBD2
V: TRBV18
J: TRBJ2-5
size: -

CDR3: CASSRREGETEAFF
DNA: TGTGCCAGCAGCCGTCGTGAGGGCGAGACTGAAGCTTTCTTT
D: -
V: TRBV6-5
J: TRBJ1-1
size: -

CDR3: CASSLGGQGFPTNEKLFF
DNA: TGTGCCAGCAGCTTGGGGGGACAGGGTTTCCCAACTAATGAAAAACTGTTTTTT
D: TRBD1
V: TRBV5-8
J: TRBJ1-4
size: -

CDR3: CASSLDNSYEQYF
DNA: TGCGCCAGCAGCTTGGACAATTCCTACGAGCAGTACTTC
D: -
V: TRBV5-1
J: TRBJ2-7
size: -

CDR3: CAISGTGGWNEQFF
DNA: TGTGCCATCAGTGGGACAGGGGGCTGGAATGAGCAGTTCTTC
D: TRBD1
V: TRBV10-3
J: TRBJ2-1
size: -

CDR3: CASSRTSGQYNEQFF
DNA: TGTGCCAGCAGCCGGACTAGCGGGCAATACAATGAGCAGTTCTTC
D: TRBD2
V: TRBV3-1/TRBV3-2
J: TRBJ2-1
size: once

CDR3: CASSYTAGTGQEETQYF
DNA: TGTGCCAGCAGCTACACGGCCGGGACAGGCCAGGAAGAGACCCAGTACTTC
D: TRBD1
V: TRBV5-6
J: TRBJ2-5
size: -